A single sample is the source of the 9 T cell receptor beta chains below, sequenced in a study of cytomegalovirus exposure and HLA in healthy donors. Researchers ran the PCR with 60 Vbeta and 13 Jbeta primers. Only in-frame clones appear in the TCRdb table, and some are missing; sequencing was by immunoSEQ multiplex PCR. The sample is made up of around 70,000 clones, and the top ten hold 4.5% to 5% of it. Sequenced input: PBMCs. These receptors all stem from a woman between 35 and 50 years old in good health and CMV-seropositive.

The rearrangement joins TRBV29-1 to TRBJ2-2, with 16 positions matching TRBD2. The germline gives CDR1 SQVTM, CDR2 ANQGSEA. The V gene end was trimmed by 7 bases and the J gene end by 6 bases; junction bases not matched to a gene: 5. The CDR3 is 15 amino acids. In nucleotides, the CDR3 is TGCAGCGGCATGGGACTAGCGGGAGGGCCCGGGGAGCTGTTTTTT. Its protein is CSGMGLAGGPGELFF.

This chain links TRBV28 with TRBJ2-6, with no clear D. CDR3 length equals 14 residues. The V end was cut by 2 bases, the J end by 1 base, with 3 bases between. Per germline, CDR1 MDHEN and CDR2 SYDVKM. CDR3 DNA sequence: TGTGCCAGCAGTTTAACATCTGGGGCCAACGTCCTGACTTTC. As protein: CASSLTSGANVLTF.

The J gene is TRBJ2-2, the V gene TRBV28; 7 bases agree with TRBD2. V shed 6 bases, J shed 4 bases, and the junction held 8 bases outside the gene matches. The germline gives CDR1 MDHEN, CDR2 SYDVKM. The CDR3 runs to 15 residues. CDR3 bases: TGTGCCAGCAGAGTTCTAGCGGATCTCACCGGGGAGCTGTTTTTT. This encodes CASRVLADLTGELFF.

The rearrangement links TRBV6-5 to TRBJ2-1; the match to TRBD2 covers 9 bases. This CDR3 region has 15 residues. J lost 4 bases, V lost 6 bases, and 7 bases had no gene match. Germline-derived CDR1 and CDR2 are MNHEY and SVGAGI. The CDR3 DNA reads as TGTGCCAGCAGATCGAGGACTAGCGAGTACAATGAGCAGTTCTTC. Translated: CASRSRTSEYNEQFF.

The V and J genes are TRBV5-4 and TRBJ2-7, with a weak D call TRBD2 (6 bases). CDR1 is SGHNT and CDR2 is YYREEE in the germline V gene (reference sequence). The CDR3 loop spans 17 amino acids. Trimming took off 4 bases at V and 2 bases at J, with 22 bases between the two ends. Here the CDR3 DNA reads TGTGCCAGCAGCCGGATAGGAGGTGGAGGGCAGCCCTACGAGCAGTACTTC. Translated, it gives CASSRIGGGGQPYEQYF.

V usage is TRBV7-3 and J usage is TRBJ2-3; tentative D call: TRBD1 (5 bases). The CDR3 totals 15 residues. The V gene's germline CDR1 is SGHTA and CDR2 FQGTGA. Trimming removed 5 bases at V and 0 bases at J, with 12 bases between. Here the CDR3 DNA reads TGTGCCAGCAGCCCTGACAGAACTAGCACAGATACGCAGTATTTT. It is translated as CASSPDRTSTDTQYF.

This chain links TRBV7-8 with TRBJ2-5; TRBD1 matches 9 bases. Matching the DNA end better, TRBJ2-7 makes the J call doubtful. Germline-derived CDR1 and CDR2 are SGHVS and FQNEAQ. The CDR3 totals 15 residues. The CDR3 DNA reads as TGTGCCAGCAGCCTGTCCGGGACAGGGACCTACGAGCAGTACTTC. Protein product: CASSLSGTGTYEQYF.

The V call is TRBV6-6, the J call TRBJ1-6; D unresolved. Trimming left V 7 bases short and J 10 bases short, with 17 bases between. The CDR3 runs 14 residues. CDR1 and CDR2 from the germline V gene are MNHNY and SVGAGI (reference sequence). Here the CDR3 DNA reads TGTGCCAGCACCGTACGGGATCCTCGATCACCCCTCCACTTT. Encoded protein: CASTVRDPRSPLHF.

The chain carries TRBV9 and TRBJ1-3, with D tentatively TRBD1 (5 bases). Germline CDR1 SGDLS, CDR2 YYNGEE. V lost 2 bases to trimming and J lost 3 bases, with 12 bases between them. The CDR3 loop spans 15 amino acids. The CDR3 region has the DNA TGTGCCAGCAGCGTTACCCAGGGTGTTGGAAACACCATATATTTT. This translates into CASSVTQGVGNTIYF.